Sequencing of this T cell receptor (beta chain) was carried out in a study of shared clonotypes between healthy human individuals. On the study more broadly: Plates per donor: three CD4 naive, three CD4 memory, two CD8 naive, one CD8 memory. Overall study results and limits: Rarefaction gave evidence that sorted-subset sequencing remained incomplete despite large depth. In having few donors, the study represented limited genetic and exposure-history diversity.

The data were produced by immunoSEQ multiplex PCR, yet TCRdb's version contains in-frame clones alone and is incomplete. Seen here are about 2 million clones, 90% to 95% observed once, and the top ten hold 0.13%. This clone was picked up one time. Antigen specificity is unknown. This CDR3 region has 14 residues. Per the germline V gene, CDR1 is SEHNR and CDR2 is FQNEAQ (reference sequence). V trimming: 4 bases; J trimming: 3 bases; junction bases outside the gene matches: 3. From CD4+ cells came CD45RA+ naive and CD45RA-negative memory subsets. Sequences were obtained from naive CD4+ T cells sorted from blood. Subset in this sample: CD45RA+ positively selected. This chain joins TRBV7-9 and TRBJ2-5, with 9 bases identical to TRBD2. This TCR derives from a man in his late teens or twenties in good health. The CDR3 DNA follows: TGTGCCAGCAGCTCTAGCGGGGAAAAAGAGACCCAGTACTTC. This codes for CASSSSGEKETQYF.